What follows are 21 T cell receptor beta chains derived from one specimen sequenced in a study of breast tumors, draining lymph nodes, adjacent tissues. The lymph nodes were axillary draining lymph nodes from breast cancer patients. From the multiplex PCR reads, TCRdb called clonotypes with MiXCR, one entry per CDR3 protein. Of about 130,000 distinct CDR3 sequences in the sample, 20% to 25% were seen once. The sequencing input was axillary lymph node tissue. Every receptor here comes from a female donor with breast cancer. Some clones in this sample may be carry-over from other donors' samples.

A note on this clonotype: A much larger clone differs by one base, so this may be a read error. This chain joins TRBV20-1 and TRBJ2-7; no clear D gene. Trimming stripped 4 bases from V and 0 bases from J, with 7 bases between. This CDR3 has 12 residues. Germline V gene sequence: CDR1 DFQATT, CDR2 SNEGSKA (reference sequence). The CDR3 DNA is TGCAGTGCTACTCAGACCTCCTACGAGCAGTACTTC. Amino acid sequence: CSATQTSYEQYF.

This clonotype was observed at least ten times. The chain carries TRBV6-5 and TRBJ2-7; 7 nucleotides line up with TRBD2. The CDR3 length is 15 residues. V was pared by 0 bases and J by 3 bases, with 5 bases of the junction left unmatched. CDR1 and CDR2 from the germline V gene are MNHEY and SVGAGI. In DNA form, the CDR3 reads TGTGCCAGCAGTTACTCGCCGGGGGGAGGCTACGAGCAGTACTTC. It codes for CASSYSPGGGYEQYF.

Many counts were recorded for this clonotype. The chain recombines TRBV7-8 with TRBJ2-3; 11 positions match TRBD2. The germline gives CDR1 SGHVS, CDR2 FQNEAQ. The J segment lost 0 bases and the V segment lost 5 bases, leaving 10 bases of the junction unmatched. This CDR3 has 18 amino acids. CDR3 in DNA: TGTGCCAGCAGCCCGAGGAACGGACTAGCGGGCAGCACAGATACGCAGTATTTT. Its translation is CASSPRNGLAGSTDTQYF. Supplemented by reference TRBV7-8 and TRBJ2-3, the full variable domain reads GAGVSQSPRYKVAKRGQDVALRCDPISGHVSLFWYQQALGQGPEFLTYFQNEAQLDKSGLPSDRFFAERPEGSVSTLKIQRTQQEDSAVYLCASSPRNGLAGSTDTQYFGPGTRLTVL.

As concerns this clonotype: One base away lies a much larger clone, so this may be a sequencing read error. DNA of the CDR3: TGTGCCAGCAGTTTGGCGGGCACAGATACGCAGTATTTT. Encoded protein: CASSLAGTDTQYF. The V and J genes are TRBV28 and TRBJ2-3; D ambiguous. Germline lookup yields CDR1 MDHEN and CDR2 SYDVKM. The ends were cut back, 3 bases at V and 1 base at J, with 5 bases in the middle. The CDR3 is 13 amino acids.

This chain links TRBV28 with TRBJ2-5; unclear D gene. With 5 bases removed from V and 1 base from J, the gap between germline ends came to 11 bases. The length of the CDR3 is 14 residues. In germline, CDR1 is MDHEN, CDR2 SYDVKM. Written as DNA, the CDR3 is TGTGCCAGCAGTGCCTACAGTTCCCAAGAGACCCAGTACTTC. This sequence encodes CASSAYSSQETQYF.

Notes on this clonotype: Possible read error: a much larger clone is one base away. This chain connects TRBV7-2 to TRBJ2-2; the D gene could be TRBD1 or TRBD2 (5 bases each). The CDR3 extends over 15 amino acids. Per germline, CDR1 SGHTA and CDR2 FQGNSA. V lost 1 base, J lost 6 bases, and 12 bases lay in between. CDR3 residues: CASSLEGTAAGELFF. The DNA for the CDR3 is TGTGCCAGCAGCTTAGAAGGGACGGCAGCCGGGGAGCTGTTTTTT.

This clonotype was seen ten or more times. This chain uses TRBV6-1 with TRBJ1-5; D gene ambiguous. Germline values: CDR1 MNHNS, CDR2 SASEGT. The V gene lost 6 bases and the J gene lost 0 bases, with 6 bases spanning the gap. There are 13 residues in the CDR3. The CDR3 sequence: CASRDRSNQPQHF. In nucleotides, the CDR3 is TGTGCCAGCAGGGACCGTAGCAATCAGCCCCAGCATTTT.

This clonotype turned up a few times. This may arise from a read error, as a much more abundant clone is one base away. The V call is TRBV5-4, the J call TRBJ2-7; the D is unclear. The CDR3 is 12 residues long. The V end lost 0 bases, the J end lost 6 bases, and 7 bases lay between the germline ends. The germline V gene encodes CDR1 SGHNT and CDR2 YYREEE (reference sequence). In nucleotides, the CDR3 is TGTGCCAGCAGCTTGGAACGCCGCGAGCAGTACTTC. It yields the protein CASSLERREQYF. The full variable domain, in which reference TRBV5-4 and TRBJ2-7 provide the parts outside the CDR3, is ETGVTQSPTHLIKTRGQQVTLRCSSQSGHNTVSWYQQALGQGPQFIFQYYREEENGRGNFPPRFSGLQFPNYSSELNVNALELDDSALYLCASSLERREQYFGPGTRLTVT.

This clonotype has at least ten counts. This rearrangement joins TRBV7-8 to TRBJ2-7; D unresolved. Trimming took 1 base from V and 3 from J, leaving 7 bases between them. There are 13 residues in the CDR3. CDR1 is SGHVS, CDR2 FQNEAQ, per germline. CDR3 DNA sequence: TGTGCCAGCAGCTTAGGTCCGGACTACGAGCAGTACTTC. It translates to CASSLGPDYEQYF.

There are many counts of this clonotype. The V call is TRBV20-1, the J call TRBJ2-1; 8 bases are a match to TRBD2. Germline V gene lookup returns CDR1 DFQATT and CDR2 SNEGSKA (reference sequence). The junction had 10 bases not matched to a gene; V was cut back by 6 bases and J by 6 bases. The CDR3 covers 14 residues. CDR3 bases: TGCAGTGCCACGGGACTAGTGAGGGCCAATGAGCAGTTCTTC. Translation: CSATGLVRANEQFF.

This chain connects TRBV30 to TRBJ2-3; D ambiguous. Germline V gives CDR1 GTSNPN, CDR2 SVGIG (reference sequence). This CDR3 is built from 12 residues. V shed 5 bases and J shed 4 bases, with 10 bases lying between them. In nucleotides, the CDR3 is TGTGCCTGGTCCCCGGGCCCAGATACGCAGTATTTT. It is translated as CAWSPGPDTQYF.

Comments on this clonotype: One end of the junction fails to match germline, which may point to a read error. The chain recombines TRBV7-2 with TRBJ2-1; D possibly corresponds to TRBD2 (6 bases). CDR1 SGHTA and CDR2 FQGNSA come from the germline V gene. The CDR3 is 16 residues long. The CDR3 sequence is CTSSLAALPVYNAQFF. CDR3 in DNA: TGCACCAGTAGCTTAGCGGCCCTACCGGTCTACAATGCGCAGTTCTTC. The variable domain in full, with the rest retrieved from reference TRBV7-2 and TRBJ2-1, is GAGVSQSPSNKVTEKGKDVELRCDPISGHTALYWYRQSLGQGLEFLIYFQGNSAPDKSGLPSDRFSAERTGGSVSTLTIQRTQQEDSAVYLCTSSLAALPVYNAQFFGPGTRLTVL.

In this sample, this clonotype turned up many times. V and J are TRBV11-2 and TRBJ1-4; the D is unclear. V was clipped by 4 bases and J by 5 bases, with 11 bases between them. Germline V gene data show CDR1 as SGHAT and CDR2 as FQNNGV. This CDR3 has 14 amino acids. The chain's CDR3 is CASSSQYGNEKLFF. Written as DNA, the CDR3 is TGTGCCAGCAGCTCCCAGTATGGGAATGAAAAACTGTTTTTT.

This clonotype was counted a single time. The V gene is TRBV29-1, the J gene TRBJ1-3; the D gene is possibly TRBD1 (6 bases). Germline assignment: CDR1 SQVTM and CDR2 ANQGSEA. Trimming stripped 1 base from V and 1 base from J, with 17 bases between. This CDR3 is 17 amino acids long. CDR3 residues: CSVEGIGRGGSGNTIYF. CDR3 sequence (DNA): TGCAGCGTTGAAGGGATCGGCAGGGGAGGGTCTGGAAACACCATATATTTT.

The gene calls are TRBV29-1 and TRBJ2-1, with 10 positions matching TRBD1. Trimming removed 4 bases from V and 4 bases from J; junction bases left unmatched: 7. Germline lookup yields CDR1 SQVTM and CDR2 ANQGSEA. The length of the CDR3 is 15 residues. CDR3 in amino acids: CSVGPRTGGYNEQFF. Written as DNA, the CDR3 is TGCAGCGTTGGGCCTAGGACAGGGGGGTACAATGAGCAGTTCTTC.

Ten or more counts support this clonotype. The rearrangement joins TRBV7-6 to TRBJ2-7; 7 bases fit TRBD2. V trimming: 1 base; J trimming: 2 bases; junction bases outside the gene matches: 8. The CDR3 spans 16 residues. Germline assignment: CDR1 SGHVS and CDR2 FNYEAQ. CDR3 nucleotide sequence: TGTGCCAGCAGCTTAGTTATTAGCGGGTCGGCCTACGAGCAGTACTTC. It yields the protein CASSLVISGSAYEQYF.

In the case of this clonotype: Since the CDR3 does not end with the conserved phenylalanine or tryptophan, this likely comes from a read error. The rearrangement joins TRBV4-1 to TRBJ2-5; D is ambiguous. Germline values: CDR1 MGHRA, CDR2 YSYEKL. Trimming pared 0 bases from V and 9 bases from J, leaving 17 bases between. The CDR3 contains 15 residues. CDR3 nucleotide sequence: TGCGCCAGCAGCCAAGATCGGCCGGGTCGGGTGGCCCAGTACCTC. It codes for CASSQDRPGRVAQYL.

As to this clonotype: A much larger clone differs by one base, so this may be a read error. The J gene is TRBJ2-7, the V gene TRBV6-1; a weak D match, TRBD2 (5 bases). The CDR3 sequence is 13 residues long. CDR1 and CDR2 from the germline V gene are MNHNS and SASEGT. This CDR3 reads CASNRDPNYGQYF. CDR3 in DNA: TGTGCCAGCAACCGGGATCCAAACTACGGGCAGTACTTC.

V and J are TRBV2 and TRBJ2-5; no definite D call. Deletions cut 4 bases from V and 2 bases from J, with 8 bases between. Per germline, CDR1 SNHLY and CDR2 FYNNEI. The CDR3 runs to 13 residues. The CDR3 protein is CASSAWVQETQYF. The CDR3 DNA is TGTGCCAGCAGTGCGTGGGTTCAAGAGACCCAGTACTTC. The entire variable domain, with the rest obtained from reference TRBV2 and TRBJ2-5, is as follows: EPEVTQTPSHQVTQMGQEVILRCVPISNHLYFYWYRQILGQKVEFLVSFYNNEISEKSEIFDDQFSVERPDGSNFTLKIRSTKLEDSAMYFCASSAWVQETQYFGPGTRLLVL.

This clonotype appeared many times. V and J are TRBV6-5 and TRBJ1-4; D unresolved. From germline, CDR1 is MNHEY and CDR2 SVGAGI. The V and J ends lost 6 bases and 3 bases respectively, with 8 bases between them. This CDR3 comprises 13 residues. CDR3 nucleotide sequence: TGTGCCAGCAGGGGCAGCCCTAATGAAAAACTGTTTTTT. Translated: CASRGSPNEKLFF.

CDR3 in amino acids: CASSVAGVEQFF. The CDR3 coding sequence is TGTGCCAGCAGCGTCGCGGGAGTCGAGCAGTTCTTC. The chain carries TRBV6-2 or TRBV6-3 and TRBJ2-1; 7 nucleotides align to TRBD2. Germline assignment: CDR1 MNHEY and CDR2 SVGEGT. Trimming cost V 6 bases and J 10 bases; bases outside gene matches: 6. CDR3 length: 12 amino acids.